This T cell receptor (beta chain) is from a study of blood T cell repertoires in COVID-19. Study-level background: Researchers got acute and convalescent COVID-19 samples from the United States, Italy and Spain.

Original methodology: Amplifying reference gene primers gave estimates of nucleated cell counts. Sequenced by immunoSEQ multiplex PCR; TCRdb stores in-frame clones only, minus some. V, J and clone size are taken as reported in that table, and D and trimming were inferred from the DNA itself. The sample yields under 200,000 clones, roughly 90% seen once. V was clipped by 0 bases and J by 5 bases, with 12 bases between them. CDR1 SGDLS and CDR2 YYNGEE come from the germline V gene. This CDR3 contains 14 residues. The TCR originated in a young man with active or convalescent COVID-19. Sequenced input: peripheral blood. The rearrangement links TRBV9 to TRBJ2-7; possibly TRBD1 for D (5 bases). CDR3 DNA: TGTGCCAGCAGCGTAGGGCAGGGTACCCACGAGCAGTACTTC. It yields the protein CASSVGQGTHEQYF.